Below are 30 T cell receptor beta chains sequenced from a single sample in a study of post-analysis software for immune sequencing data. Study-level results: Controls had lower frequencies than patients of 4 or 5 TRBV segments, which included TRBV5-6, TRBV5-1 and TRBV20-1.

Unique molecular identifiers had been added to the TCR beta cDNA libraries. TCRdb passed the PCR reads through MiXCR, listing each CDR3 protein once. In the table there are just over 250,000 distinct CDR3 sequences, roughly a third of which are singletons. These receptors lack a known antigen. Sequenced sample: blood. These receptors were collected from a girl between 10 and 17 years old with multiple sclerosis.

The CDR3 bases are TGCGCCAGCAGCCAAGGATATTTCGTCGCGGGGGGGAATCAGCCCCAGCATTTT. Protein product: CASSQGYFVAGGNQPQHF. This rearrangement joins TRBV4-1 to TRBJ1-5; a possible D gene is TRBD1 (5 bases). The V end was cut by 1 base, the J end by 4 bases, with 20 bases between. Germline values: CDR1 MGHRA, CDR2 YSYEKL. This CDR3 contains 18 residues.

This clonotype was recorded many times. V gene TRBV7-9 combines with J gene TRBJ2-1; tentatively, D is TRBD1 (5 bases). The length of the CDR3 is 14 residues. From germline, CDR1 is SEHNR and CDR2 FQNEAQ (reference sequence). With 9 bases removed from V and 1 base from J, the gap between germline ends came to 13 bases. In DNA, the CDR3 is TGTGCCAGTCCGACAGAGAATTCCTACAATGAGCAGTTCTTC. It codes for CASPTENSYNEQFF.

This clonotype was seen a few times. The chain carries TRBV9 and TRBJ1-2, with D hard to call. V shed 3 bases and J shed 6 bases, with 9 bases lying between them. The V gene's germline CDR1 is SGDLS and CDR2 YYNGEE. This CDR3 has 12 residues. CDR3 in amino acids: CASSATFHGYTF. The DNA for the CDR3 is TGTGCCAGCAGCGCCACATTCCATGGCTACACCTTC.

The V call is TRBV20-1, the J call TRBJ2-3; 10 bases map to TRBD2. The CDR3 covers 16 residues. The V gene's germline CDR1 is DFQATT and CDR2 SNEGSKA (reference sequence). The V gene end was trimmed by 7 bases and the J gene end by 2 bases; junction bases not matched to a gene: 12. CDR3 residues: CSVGYTAGGPTDTQYF. As DNA, the CDR3 is TGCAGTGTTGGCTACACAGCGGGGGGGCCCACAGATACGCAGTATTTT.

At least ten counts were recorded for this clonotype. J is TRBJ2-7 and V is TRBV29-1, with TRBD1 matching 7 bases. This CDR3 is built from 12 residues. The junction had 6 bases not matched to a gene; V was cut back by 4 bases and J by 6 bases. Germline loops: CDR1 SQVTM, CDR2 ANQGSEA. The CDR3 sequence is CSVVTGYSEQYF. CDR3 coding DNA: TGCAGCGTTGTGACAGGGTATTCCGAGCAGTACTTC.

This clonotype was observed many times. The rearrangement joins TRBV20-1 to TRBJ1-4; maybe TRBD1 (5 bases). V lost 2 bases to trimming and J lost 8 bases, with 15 bases between them. Germline-derived CDR1 and CDR2 are DFQATT and SNEGSKA (reference sequence). The CDR3 has 14 amino acids. The CDR3 loop is CSARRDGPGEKLFF. CDR3 sequence (DNA): TGCAGTGCTAGACGGGACGGCCCGGGGGAAAAACTGTTTTTT.

The chain joins TRBV5-6 to TRBJ2-3; D unclear. Trimming stripped 1 base from V and 1 base from J, with 10 bases between. Germline lookup yields CDR1 SGHDT and CDR2 YYEEEE. This CDR3 is 15 amino acids long. This chain's CDR3 is CASSLIGGGTDTQYF. CDR3 in DNA: TGTGCCAGCAGCTTGATCGGCGGCGGCACAGATACGCAGTATTTT.

This clonotype has just a few counts. The chain joins TRBV29-1 to TRBJ1-5, with TRBD1 as a possible D gene (5 bases). The CDR3 spans 14 residues. V was shortened by 8 bases and J by 7 bases, with 21 bases between the two germline ends. The germline gives CDR1 SQVTM, CDR2 ANQGSEA. CDR3 in amino acids: CSPQRSGRDQPQHF. The CDR3 coding sequence is TGCAGCCCCCAACGGTCAGGGAGGGACCAGCCCCAGCATTTT.

The rearrangement links TRBV6-2 or TRBV6-3 to TRBJ2-1, with 9 nucleotides matching TRBD2. The ends lost 6 bases at V and 6 bases at J; junction bases unmatched: 6. The CDR3 consists of 14 residues. Germline CDR1 is MNHEY and CDR2 is SVGEGT. The CDR3 DNA is TGTGCCAGCAGCCTAGCGGGGATGATCAATGAGCAGTTCTTC. Protein: CASSLAGMINEQFF.

This clonotype has at least ten counts. The J gene is TRBJ2-7, the V gene TRBV13; tentatively, D is TRBD2 (6 bases). This CDR3 comprises 13 residues. Trimming removed 5 bases from V and 6 bases from J, with 14 bases in between. CDR1 is PRHDT, CDR2 FYEKMQ, per germline (reference sequence). Here the CDR3 reads CASSRDQTSEQYF. The CDR3 coding sequence is TGTGCCAGCAGCCGGGATCAGACTAGCGAGCAGTACTTC.

This clonotype was detected only a few times. This chain joins TRBV5-1 and TRBJ2-3, with 10 bases that match TRBD2. Unmatched junction bases numbered 10, after V lost 0 bases and J lost 6 bases. The germline V gene has CDR1 SGHRS and CDR2 YFSETQ. This CDR3 has 17 residues. CDR3 residues: CASSLAGASGSFDTQYF. CDR3 nucleotide sequence: TGCGCCAGCAGCTTGGCCGGGGCTAGCGGGAGTTTTGATACGCAGTATTTT.

This clonotype was recorded a few times. In DNA form, the CDR3 reads TGTGCCATCGGGACTAGCGGGAAACGGGAGCAGTACTTC. Translation: CAIGTSGKREQYF. The rearrangement joins TRBV2 to TRBJ2-5; 13 bases match TRBD2. This CDR3 is built from 13 residues. Germline CDR1 and CDR2: SNHLY and FYNNEI. V lost 10 bases, J lost 11 bases, and 10 bases stayed unmatched.

Turning to this clonotype: A single base separates this from a much larger clone, so it may be a read error. This sequence joins TRBV20-1 and TRBJ2-5; D possibly corresponds to TRBD2 (5 bases). CDR3 size: 11 residues. CDR1 DFQATT and CDR2 SNEGSKA come from the germline V gene (reference sequence). V lost 4 bases to trimming and J lost 5 bases, with 8 bases between them. In nucleotides, the CDR3 is TGCAGTGCTACTTGCGGGGAGACCCAGTACTTC. Its translation is CSATCGETQYF.

This clonotype appeared many times. The rearrangement joins TRBV15 to TRBJ2-3, with D perhaps matching TRBD1 (7 bases). The germline V gene encodes CDR1 LNHNV and CDR2 YYDKDF (reference sequence). Between the trimmed V and J ends, which lost 1 base and 3 bases, there was a span of 14 bases. The CDR3 has 16 amino acids. The CDR3 spells CATSRGGDSLTDTQYF. In DNA, the CDR3 is TGTGCCACCAGCAGAGGGGGGGACAGCCTTACAGATACGCAGTATTTT.

This clonotype showed up just a few times. The V and J genes are TRBV18 and TRBJ1-1; possible D gene TRBD1, 5 bases. Per the germline V gene, CDR1 is KGHSH and CDR2 is LQKENI. This CDR3 has 14 amino acids. The ends were cut back, 8 bases at V and 0 bases at J, with 13 bases in the middle. The CDR3 sequence is CASTREGMNTEAFF. CDR3 in DNA: TGTGCCAGCACCAGGGAGGGAATGAACACTGAAGCTTTCTTT. The whole variable domain, filled in from reference TRBV18 and TRBJ1-1, reads NAGVMQNPRHLVRRRGQEARLRCSPMKGHSHVYWYRQLPEEGLKFMVYLQKENIIDESGMPKERFSAEFPKEGPSILRIQQVVRGDSAAYFCASTREGMNTEAFFGQGTRLTVV.

In the case of this clonotype: A much larger clone differs by one base, so this may be a read error. This chain uses TRBV6-1 with TRBJ2-7; no clear D gene. V was pared by 10 bases and J by 0 bases, with 13 bases between. Germline V gene sequence: CDR1 MNHNS, CDR2 SASEGT. This CDR3 is 13 amino acids long. The CDR3 loop reads CATSVAFSYEQYF. CDR3 nucleotides: TGTGCCACTTCCGTGGCATTCTCCTACGAGCAGTACTTC.

The genes are TRBV4-1 and TRBJ1-5; D not resolved. With 1 base removed from V and 2 bases from J, the gap between germline ends came to 12 bases. CDR3 length: 16 amino acids. In germline, CDR1 is MGHRA, CDR2 YSYEKL. CDR3 protein: CASSQVRPNGNQPQHF. CDR3 sequence (DNA): TGCGCCAGCAGCCAAGTTCGGCCCAATGGCAATCAGCCCCAGCATTTT.

At least ten counts were recorded for this clonotype. The chain recombines TRBV27 with TRBJ1-2; the D gene is possibly TRBD1 (6 bases). The germline V gene encodes CDR1 MNHEY and CDR2 SMNVEV (reference sequence). With 7 bases removed from V and 4 bases from J, the gap between germline ends came to 19 bases. This CDR3 has 15 amino acids. CDR3 region: CASTQRGGVGYGYTF. The CDR3, as DNA: TGTGCCAGCACCCAGAGGGGGGGGGTCGGCTATGGCTACACCTTC.

This clonotype was seen a handful of times. The V call is TRBV14, the J call TRBJ2-3; TRBD2 matches 14 bases. There are 15 residues in the CDR3. The germline CDR1 and CDR2 sequences are SGHDN and FVKESK. Losses at the gene ends were 4 bases for V and 8 bases for J; bases not matched to a gene: 5. CDR3 region: CASSRTSGGTSTQYF. The DNA of the CDR3 is TGTGCCAGCAGCCGGACTAGCGGGGGGACTTCTACGCAGTATTTT.

The table lists this clonotype with many counts. V gene TRBV7-9 combines with J gene TRBJ1-4; D remains ambiguous. The V end was cut by 5 bases, the J end by 8 bases, with 9 bases between. The CDR3 totals 12 residues. Germline CDR1 is SEHNR and CDR2 is FQNEAQ (reference sequence). The CDR3 sequence: CASSQSGEKLFF. For the CDR3, the DNA is TGTGCCAGCAGCCAAAGTGGCGAAAAACTGTTTTTT.

This clonotype showed up many times. This chain connects TRBV29-1 to TRBJ1-2, with a possible D match to TRBD1 (5 bases). Germline V gene data show CDR1 as SQVTM and CDR2 as ANQGSEA. The CDR3 extends over 13 amino acids. Trimming removed 3 bases from V and 4 bases from J, with 12 bases in between. The CDR3: CSVESLTGYGYTF. As DNA, the CDR3 is TGCAGCGTTGAGAGTCTAACAGGCTATGGCTACACCTTC.

The CDR3 loop reads CASSLRGGPLNEQFF. Written as DNA, the CDR3 is TGTGCCAGCAGCTTAAGGGGGGGACCCCTCAATGAGCAGTTCTTC. The V gene is TRBV7-3, the J gene TRBJ2-1; TRBD2 matches 7 bases. Germline V CDR1 and CDR2: SGHTA, FQGTGA. V was pared by 1 base and J by 6 bases, with 6 bases of the junction left unmatched. The length of the CDR3 is 15 residues.

In its sample, this clonotype was seen a few times. The rearrangement uses TRBV12-3 or TRBV12-4 and TRBJ2-7; maybe TRBD2 (6 bases). Trimming stripped 7 bases from V and 1 base from J, with 17 bases between. The CDR3 consists of 15 residues. The CDR3 sequence is CASTTGGKASYEQYF. The CDR3 DNA follows: TGTGCCAGCACTACCGGGGGAAAGGCATCCTACGAGCAGTACTTC.

This clonotype has at least ten counts. The chain carries TRBV5-1 and TRBJ2-1; no definite D call. With 0 bases removed from V and 15 bases from J, the gap between germline ends came to 13 bases. Looked up from germline, CDR1 is SGHRS and CDR2 is YFSETQ. The CDR3 has 12 residues. For the CDR3, the DNA is TGCGCCAGCAGCTTGGCCGGATACCTCCGGTTCTTC. Translation gives CASSLAGYLRFF.

This clonotype showed up many times. V and J are TRBV27 and TRBJ2-1; no reliable D call. The CDR3 runs 13 residues. Deletions cut 1 base from V and 6 bases from J, with 7 bases between. Germline-derived CDR1 and CDR2 are MNHEY and SMNVEV (reference sequence). CDR3 DNA: TGTGCCAGCAGTTTATTCGGGTTCAATGAGCAGTTCTTC. Its translation is CASSLFGFNEQFF.

The J gene is TRBJ2-1, the V gene TRBV7-7; D is ambiguous. CDR3 size: 15 residues. The V gene lost 1 base and the J gene lost 6 bases, with 13 bases spanning the gap. CDR1 is SSHAT and CDR2 is FNYEAQ in the germline V gene (reference sequence). CDR3 in amino acids: CASSLGSGLGNEQFF. The CDR3 nucleotides read TGTGCCAGCAGCTTAGGCTCTGGCTTGGGCAATGAGCAGTTCTTC. Full variable domain (remainder filled in from reference TRBV7-7 and TRBJ2-1): GAGVSQSPRYKVTKRGQDVTLRCDPISSHATLYWYQQALGQGPEFLTYFNYEAQPDKSGLPSDRFSAERPEGSISTLTIQRTEQRDSAMYRCASSLGSGLGNEQFFGPGTRLTVL.

The table lists this clonotype with many counts. The chain couples TRBV5-1 to TRBJ2-1; 7 bases map to TRBD2. The CDR3 runs to 14 residues. Germline-derived CDR1 and CDR2 are SGHRS and YFSETQ. V was clipped by 2 bases and J by 7 bases; unmatched bases: 6. CDR3: CASSLVGGLNEQFF. CDR3 in DNA: TGCGCCAGCAGCTTAGTGGGAGGGCTTAATGAGCAGTTCTTC.

This clonotype was recorded many times. The genes are TRBV13 and TRBJ2-1; D may match TRBD1 or TRBD2 (6 bases each). The CDR3 runs 15 residues. V was cut by 2 bases and J by 4 bases, with 12 bases left in between. The germline V gene encodes CDR1 PRHDT and CDR2 FYEKMQ (reference sequence). The chain's CDR3 is CASSLRGPTYNEQFF. The DNA of the CDR3 is TGTGCCAGCAGCTTACGGGGGCCAACTTACAATGAGCAGTTCTTC. The full variable domain, its missing parts supplied by reference TRBV13 and TRBJ2-1, is AAGVIQSPRHLIKEKRETATLKCYPIPRHDTVYWYQQGPGQDPQFLISFYEKMQSDKGSIPDRFSAQQFSDYHSELNMSSLELGDSALYFCASSLRGPTYNEQFFGPGTRLTVL.

This clonotype came up a few times. This may be a read error: a much more frequent sequence differs by one nucleotide. The CDR3 protein is CASGRGWTNVRTF. The CDR3 DNA follows: TGTGCCAGCGGAAGGGGGTGGACCAACGTCCGGACTTTC. V is TRBV6-5 and J is TRBJ2-6, with a weak D call TRBD1 (6 bases). This CDR3 contains 13 residues. Germline V CDR1 and CDR2: MNHEY, SVGAGI.

This clonotype was recorded only once. V is TRBV7-2 and J is TRBJ2-7, with TRBD2 matching 7 bases. With V trimmed by 5 bases and J by 3 bases, 16 bases remained unmatched. The CDR3 has 17 amino acids. Per germline, CDR1 SGHTA and CDR2 FQGNSA. CDR3 nucleotides: TGTGCCAGCAGCCCCTATGTTGCGGGGGAAGGCTTCTACGAGCAGTACTTC. Residues: CASSPYVAGEGFYEQYF.